This T cell receptor beta chain stems from a study of shared clonotypes between healthy human individuals. This CDR3 comprises 15 residues. Germline loops: CDR1 SQVTM, CDR2 ANQGSEA. V was pared by 1 base and J by 4 bases, with 6 bases of the junction left unmatched. Naive CD8 cells were CD45RO-negative, positively selected for CCR7, excluding terminally differentiated effector memory CD45RA+ cells. Data came from immunoSEQ multiplex PCR; TCRdb stores just in-frame clones and leaves some out. The sample records roughly 2,000,000 clones, just under 95% being singletons. Sequencing used naive CD8+ T cells sorted from blood. The chain combines TRBV29-1 with TRBJ2-7; 11 nucleotides line up with TRBD1. This TCR was sampled from a man younger than 35 in good health. CDR3 nucleotides: TGCAGCGTTGAAGCTTCTGGGACAGGGGGGTACGAGCAGTACTTC. Encoded protein: CSVEASGTGGYEQYF.